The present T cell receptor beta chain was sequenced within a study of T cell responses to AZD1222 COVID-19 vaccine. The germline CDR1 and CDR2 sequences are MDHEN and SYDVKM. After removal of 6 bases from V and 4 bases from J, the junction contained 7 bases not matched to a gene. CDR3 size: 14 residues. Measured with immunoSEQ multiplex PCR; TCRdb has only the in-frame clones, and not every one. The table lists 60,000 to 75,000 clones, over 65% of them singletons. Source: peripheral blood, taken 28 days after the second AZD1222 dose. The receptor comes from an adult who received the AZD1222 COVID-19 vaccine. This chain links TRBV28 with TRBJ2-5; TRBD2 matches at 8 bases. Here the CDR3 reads CASRLAVEGETQYF. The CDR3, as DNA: TGTGCCAGCAGACTAGCGGTGGAGGGAGAGACCCAGTACTTC.